Detailed here is one T cell receptor beta chain. These data originate in a study of cytomegalovirus exposure and HLA in healthy donors. PCR involved 60 Vbeta and 13 Jbeta primers. Produced via immunoSEQ multiplex PCR; TCRdb's table is partial and in-frame only. This sample carries fewer than 150,000 clones, 82% of them seen once, and the ten largest clones take nearly 2.5%. This CDR3 is 15 amino acids long. The J segment lost 7 bases and the V segment lost 5 bases, leaving 14 bases of the junction unmatched. CDR1 SGHAT and CDR2 FQNNGV come from the germline V gene. The sequence was obtained from a woman aged 18-29 years in good health and CMV-seronegative. This rearrangement joins TRBV11-2 to TRBJ2-7; 7 bases align to TRBD2. The sequencing input was PBMCs. The CDR3 loop reads CASSPGGWAKGEQYF. The CDR3 DNA is TGTGCCAGCAGCCCCGGGGGGTGGGCAAAGGGAGAGCAGTACTTC.